This T cell receptor beta chain was identified in a study of blood T cells in healthy people across ages. Study-level findings and limits: Lack of knowledge of donor CMV status possibly confounded expanded clonotype changes.

This CDR3 region has 15 residues. V lost 5 bases and J lost 2; bases outside the gene matches: 9. In germline, CDR1 is MNHEY, CDR2 SVGEGT. Alongside a J-beta primer mix, a sample-barcoded 5' primer served in a second PCR lasting about 7 to 12 cycles. TCRdb re-derived calls from the 5' RACE reads in MiXCR, one entry per CDR3 protein. Of fewer than 900,000 distinct CDR3 sequences in the sample, 43% were seen once. This clonotype occurred a few times. As yet, its antigen is unknown. The V call is TRBV6-2 or TRBV6-3, the J call TRBJ2-7; 7 bases are a match to TRBD1. The sequence was collected from a woman in her sixties or seventies in good health. Sequenced: blood. The CDR3 DNA reads TGTGCCAGCAGTCACACCGGGACAGCTGCCTACGAGCAGTACTTC. Protein: CASSHTGTAAYEQYF.